This passage covers 5 T cell receptor beta chains from one sample sequenced in a study of Ad26.COV2.S vaccination and SARS-CoV-2 variants. The sample's treatment: around 19 received Ad26.COV2.S at low or high dose, single or two shots; several received placebo; per-sample allocation not given. It was on day 63 after the first vaccine or placebo injection that samples were taken. Clones were read by immunoSEQ multiplex PCR, and TCRdb kept only the in-frame ones, dropping some. The sample has approximately 350,000 clones, roughly 91% seen once. Specimen: peripheral blood, collected in a trial of Ad26.COV2.S vaccine versus placebo. These receptors were collected from a person aged 18 to 65 who received the Ad26.COV2.S COVID-19 vaccine or a placebo.

In this sample, this clone turned up once. This sequence joins TRBV5-8 and TRBJ1-2; TRBD1 might be the D (5 bases). Trimming left V 4 bases short and J 2 bases short, with 9 bases between. The CDR3 loop spans 13 amino acids. Germline assignment: CDR1 SGHTS and CDR2 YDEGEE. The CDR3 DNA reads as TGTGCCAGCAGCCCGGGACCGAACTATGGCTACACCTTC. Its protein is CASSPGPNYGYTF.

This clone has just a few counts. The V call is TRBV15, the J call TRBJ1-6; D is unclear. V lost 4 bases, J lost 10 bases, and 14 bases lay in between. The CDR3 extends over 14 amino acids. Germline lookup yields CDR1 LNHNV and CDR2 YYDKDF (reference sequence). This chain's CDR3 is CATSIRAGLSPLHF. The CDR3 coding sequence is TGTGCCACCAGCATCCGGGCAGGCCTGTCACCCCTCCACTTT.

The chain couples TRBV7-6 to TRBJ2-7; D remains unclear. This CDR3 spans 12 amino acids. Germline lookup yields CDR1 SGHVS and CDR2 FNYEAQ. With 5 bases removed from V and 4 bases from J, the gap between germline ends came to 9 bases. CDR3 DNA: TGTGCCAGCAGCCCTAACGAATACGAGCAGTACTTC. Translation gives CASSPNEYEQYF.

This rearrangement joins TRBV7-9 to TRBJ2-3; 9 nucleotides align to TRBD2. Germline V CDR1 and CDR2: SEHNR, FQNEAQ (reference sequence). Losses at the gene ends were 6 bases for V and 7 bases for J; bases not matched to a gene: 11. The CDR3 is made up of 15 amino acids. The DNA for the CDR3 is TGTGCCAGCAGGCCAAGCGGGGGGACCCGGAATACGCAGTATTTT. The encoded protein is CASRPSGGTRNTQYF.

This clone was seen a single time. The V gene is TRBV5-1, the J gene TRBJ2-5, with D perhaps TRBD1 (6 bases). Germline V gives CDR1 SGHRS, CDR2 YFSETQ. Between the trimmed V and J ends, which lost 0 bases and 2 bases, there was a span of 11 bases. The CDR3 is 15 residues long. The CDR3 protein is CASSLVTGIQETQYF. The CDR3 bases are TGCGCCAGCAGCTTGGTAACAGGGATACAAGAGACCCAGTACTTC. The entire variable domain, with the rest obtained from reference TRBV5-1 and TRBJ2-5, is as follows: KAGVTQTPRYLIKTRGQQVTLSCSPISGHRSVSWYQQTPGQGLQFLFEYFSETQRNKGNFPGRFSGRQFSNSRSEMNVSTLELGDSALYLCASSLVTGIQETQYFGPGTRLLVL.